A single sample gave rise to the 2 T cell receptor beta chains below, sequenced in a study of vaccination and CD4 T cells after COVID-19. TCRdb itself ran the PCR reads through MiXCR, one entry per CDR3 protein. The data contain about 33,000 distinct CDR3 sequences, about 34% of them singletons. Noted time point: late sampling 161 to 241 days after vaccination in a few convalescent patients. The sequences come from CD4+ T cells from blood, collected about 7 months after SARS-CoV-2 vaccination. Receptors originate from a human donor who had recovered from COVID-19.

The V call is TRBV20-1, the J call TRBJ2-3, with D maybe TRBD2 (5 bases). Germline V gene data show CDR1 as DFQATT and CDR2 as SNEGSKA (reference sequence). V lost 7 bases and J lost 0, with 17 bases in between. There are 15 residues in the CDR3. This CDR3 is CSEGALGVSTDTQYF. CDR3 nucleotide sequence: TGCAGTGAAGGCGCCTTGGGAGTCAGCACAGATACGCAGTATTTT.

The rearrangement uses TRBV18 and TRBJ1-1, with D possibly being TRBD1 (6 bases). The CDR3 spans 13 residues. Germline V gene lookup returns CDR1 KGHSH and CDR2 LQKENI. The germline V and J ends were trimmed by 6 bases and 6 bases, with 14 bases remaining between them. CDR3 sequence reads: CASSPWTDSEAFF. The CDR3 DNA sequence: TGTGCCAGCTCCCCTTGGACAGATTCTGAAGCTTTCTTT. Combining the CDR3 with reference TRBV18 and TRBJ1-1 gives the whole variable domain NAGVMQNPRHLVRRRGQEARLRCSPMKGHSHVYWYRQLPEEGLKFMVYLQKENIIDESGMPKERFSAEFPKEGPSILRIQQVVRGDSAAYFCASSPWTDSEAFFGQGTRLTVV.